These 16 T cell receptor beta chains were sequenced from one sample in a study of OX40 agonist ivuxolimab in advanced cancers. Only in-frame clones appear in the TCRdb table, and some are missing; sequencing was by immunoSEQ multiplex PCR. The repertoire holds tens of thousands of clones, with 65% to 85% as singletons. This specimen was CD4+ or CD8+ T cells sorted from blood, taken in a trial of the OX40 agonist ivuxolimab. These receptor sequences come from an adult with an advanced solid tumor such as melanoma, head and neck, liver or kidney cancer.

Here the CDR3 DNA reads TGTGCCAGCAGCTTGGCGTCAGGAGAGCAGTACTTC. Protein: CASSLASGEQYF. This sequence joins TRBV5-4 and TRBJ2-5; D is undetermined. Trimming shortened V by 0 bases and J by 11 bases, and 11 bases separated the two germline ends. Germline V gives CDR1 SGHNT, CDR2 YYREEE (reference sequence). The CDR3 covers 12 residues.

The chain has TRBV10-3 and TRBJ1-1; unclear D gene. The CDR3 length is 13 residues. Germline V lookup: CDR1 ENHRY, CDR2 SYGVKD. CDR3 amino acids: CATEDGTDTEAFF. The CDR3 nucleotides read TGTGCAACAGAAGACGGTACCGACACTGAAGCTTTCTTT.

This clone showed up just once. The chain employs TRBV7-9 and TRBJ2-5, with a possible D match to TRBD1 (5 bases). The end of the DNA fits TRBJ2-7 better, so the J call may be wrong. This CDR3 is 13 amino acids long. Germline V CDR1 and CDR2: SEHNR, FQNEAQ (reference sequence). This chain's CDR3 is CASSPKGPYEQYF. Written as DNA, the CDR3 is TGTGCCAGCAGCCCCAAGGGGCCCTACGAGCAGTACTTC.

The chain joins TRBV6-1 to TRBJ2-3; D may be TRBD1 (7 bases). The CDR3 runs to 15 residues. CDR1 is MNHNS and CDR2 is SASEGT in the germline V gene. The V and J ends lost 6 bases and 2 bases respectively, with 15 bases between them. CDR3 in amino acids: CASRVQGGPTDTQYF. CDR3 coding DNA: TGTGCCAGCAGAGTTCAGGGGGGCCCCACAGATACGCAGTATTTT.

V gene TRBV11-1 combines with J gene TRBJ2-5; no clear D. The V end was cut by 5 bases, the J end by 5 bases, with 9 bases between. Germline CDR1 SGHAT, CDR2 FQDESV (reference sequence). This CDR3 spans 12 amino acids. The chain's CDR3 is CASSQAGETQYF. CDR3 coding DNA: TGTGCCAGCAGCCAGGCTGGGGAGACCCAGTACTTC.

The CDR3 DNA sequence: TGCAGCGTTAAAGGACAGGGGAGAGCGGGGGGGCCGACGGGCACCGGGGAGCTGTTTTTT. Translating gives CSVKGQGRAGGPTGTGELFF. The chain is built from TRBV29-1 and TRBJ2-2, with D perhaps matching TRBD2 (10 bases). Germline lookup yields CDR1 SQVTM and CDR2 ANQGSEA. Trimming took off 5 bases at V and 4 bases at J, with 32 bases between the two ends. CDR3 length: 20 amino acids.

The chain's CDR3 is CASSLGHLPQHF. Here the CDR3 DNA reads TGTGCCAGCAGCTTGGGGCACCTCCCCCAGCATTTT. The V gene is TRBV5-6, the J gene TRBJ1-5; D gene uncertain. V was shortened by 0 bases and J by 10 bases, with 8 bases between the two germline ends. The germline V gene has CDR1 SGHDT and CDR2 YYEEEE. This CDR3 spans 12 amino acids.

This chain joins TRBV28 and TRBJ2-7; D may be TRBD1 (6 bases). V dropped 8 bases and J dropped 0 bases, with 11 bases sitting between them. The CDR3 loop spans 13 amino acids. Germline V CDR1 and CDR2: MDHEN, SYDVKM. DNA for the CDR3: TGTGCCAGCGAGACAGGCGTCTCCTACGAGCAGTACTTC. Protein: CASETGVSYEQYF.

This chain uses TRBV5-1 with TRBJ2-7; no definite D call. The CDR3 has 14 residues. The V gene lost 4 bases and the J gene lost 5 bases, with 16 bases spanning the gap. The germline CDR1 and CDR2 sequences are SGHRS and YFSETQ. For the CDR3, the DNA is TGCGCCAGCAGCACAAGGGCTAGTTCCCACGAGCAGTACTTC. It translates to CASSTRASSHEQYF.

This chain uses TRBV28 with TRBJ1-2; 7 bases are a match to TRBD1. The V gene's germline CDR1 is MDHEN and CDR2 SYDVKM. V lost 5 bases and J lost 4; bases outside the gene matches: 7. This CDR3 spans 14 amino acids. CDR3 region: CASSTSGTVYGYTF. DNA of the CDR3: TGTGCCAGCAGTACTTCCGGGACAGTCTATGGCTACACCTTC.

The sample holds one count of this clone. The chain is built from TRBV11-1 and TRBJ1-3; no clear D gene. V gave up 5 bases and J gave up 1 base, with 12 bases separating them. CDR3 size: 15 residues. Germline values: CDR1 SGHAT, CDR2 FQDESV (reference sequence). CDR3 coding DNA: TGTGCCAGCAGCGCCGCGATGCTTTCTGGAAACACCATATATTTT. Residues: CASSAAMLSGNTIYF.

The rearrangement uses TRBV2 and TRBJ1-3; no clear D. CDR3 size: 14 residues. Per the germline V gene, CDR1 is SNHLY and CDR2 is FYNNEI. Trimming pared 0 bases from V and 2 bases from J, leaving 5 bases between. CDR3 nucleotide sequence: TGTGCCAGCAGTGAAGCGGTTGCTGGAAACACCATATATTTT. Encoded protein: CASSEAVAGNTIYF.

The CDR3 nucleotides read TGTGCCAGCAGTGACGGAGGAAGGGGCTATGGCTACACCTTC. The encoded protein is CASSDGGRGYGYTF. V gene TRBV25-1 combines with J gene TRBJ1-2, with D possibly being TRBD1 (5 bases). Germline V gene lookup returns CDR1 MGHDK and CDR2 SYGVNS. CDR3 length: 14 amino acids. Deletions cut 3 bases from V and 4 bases from J, with 12 bases between.

The V gene is TRBV19, the J gene TRBJ2-3, with 8 positions matching TRBD1. This CDR3 is 15 amino acids long. With 1 base clipped from V and 7 bases from J, the junction kept 7 bases outside the gene matches. CDR1 and CDR2 (germline): LNHDA, SQIVND (reference sequence). The chain's CDR3 is CASSIVGGQGNTQYF. In DNA, the CDR3 is TGTGCCAGTAGTATAGTAGGAGGACAGGGTAATACGCAGTATTTT.

CDR3 protein: CASTPLGLGADTQYF. The CDR3 DNA sequence: TGTGCCAGCACCCCCCTGGGGCTGGGTGCAGATACGCAGTATTTT. The rearrangement links TRBV9 to TRBJ2-3, with a weak D call TRBD1 (5 bases). This CDR3 has 15 amino acids. The germline V gene encodes CDR1 SGDLS and CDR2 YYNGEE. V lost 6 bases to trimming and J lost 4 bases, with 18 bases between them.

This chain links TRBV18 with TRBJ2-5; 8 bases agree with TRBD1. The J call is doubtful: the DNA matches TRBJ2-7 better. This CDR3 has 16 residues. CDR1 and CDR2 from the germline V gene are KGHSH and LQKENI. The CDR3 protein is CASSPGTRGQAYEQYF. The CDR3 DNA follows: TGTGCCAGCTCACCAGGAACCAGGGGGCAGGCCTACGAGCAGTACTTC.